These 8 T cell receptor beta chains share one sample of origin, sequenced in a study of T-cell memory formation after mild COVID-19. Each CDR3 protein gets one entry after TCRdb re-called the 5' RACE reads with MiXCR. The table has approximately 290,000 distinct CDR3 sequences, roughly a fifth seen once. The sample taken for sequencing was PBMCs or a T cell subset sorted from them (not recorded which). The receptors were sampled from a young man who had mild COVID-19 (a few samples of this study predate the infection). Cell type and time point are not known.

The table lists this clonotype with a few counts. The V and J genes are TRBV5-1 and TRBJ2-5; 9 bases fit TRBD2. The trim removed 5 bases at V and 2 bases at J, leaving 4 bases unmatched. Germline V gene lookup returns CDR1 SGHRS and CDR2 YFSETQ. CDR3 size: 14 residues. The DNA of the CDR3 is TGCGCCAGCAGACGCGGGGGGGCGCAAGAGACCCAGTACTTC. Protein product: CASRRGGAQETQYF.

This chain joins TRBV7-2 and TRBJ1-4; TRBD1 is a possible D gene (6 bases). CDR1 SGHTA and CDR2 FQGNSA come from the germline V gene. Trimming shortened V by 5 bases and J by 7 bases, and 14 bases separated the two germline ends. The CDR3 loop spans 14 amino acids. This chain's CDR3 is CASSPEQGSEKLFF. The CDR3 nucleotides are TGTGCCAGCAGCCCCGAGCAGGGGAGTGAAAAACTGTTTTTT.

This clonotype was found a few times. The CDR3 loop reads CAILTGGPGEQYV. The CDR3 DNA follows: TGCGCCATCCTCACGGGGGGGCCCGGAGAGCAGTACGTC. The rearrangement links TRBV23-1 to TRBJ2-7, with 8 bases identical to TRBD2. TRBV23-1 has ORF status, its function being uncertain. The CDR3 extends over 13 amino acids. V gave up 10 bases and J gave up 7 bases; unmatched junction bases: 12.

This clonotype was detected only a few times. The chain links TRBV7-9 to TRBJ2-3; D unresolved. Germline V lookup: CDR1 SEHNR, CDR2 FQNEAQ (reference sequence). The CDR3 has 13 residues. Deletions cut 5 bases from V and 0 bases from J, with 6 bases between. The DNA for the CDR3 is TGTGCCAGCAGCGGCAAAAGCACAGATACGCAGTATTTT. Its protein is CASSGKSTDTQYF.

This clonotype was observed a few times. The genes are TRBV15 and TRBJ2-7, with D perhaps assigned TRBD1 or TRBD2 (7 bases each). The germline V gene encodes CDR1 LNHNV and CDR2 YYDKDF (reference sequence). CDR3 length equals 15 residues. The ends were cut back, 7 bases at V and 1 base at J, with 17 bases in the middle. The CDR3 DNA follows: TGTGCCACCACCTACCGACAGGGAGGGTCCTACGAGCAGTACTTC. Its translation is CATTYRQGGSYEQYF.

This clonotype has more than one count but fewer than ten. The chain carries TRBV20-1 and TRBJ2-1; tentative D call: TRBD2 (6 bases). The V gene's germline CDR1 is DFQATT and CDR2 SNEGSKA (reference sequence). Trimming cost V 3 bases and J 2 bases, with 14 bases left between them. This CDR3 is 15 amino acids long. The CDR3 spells CSASALRGTYNEQFF. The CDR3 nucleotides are TGCAGTGCTAGCGCGCTGCGGGGTACCTACAATGAGCAGTTCTTC.

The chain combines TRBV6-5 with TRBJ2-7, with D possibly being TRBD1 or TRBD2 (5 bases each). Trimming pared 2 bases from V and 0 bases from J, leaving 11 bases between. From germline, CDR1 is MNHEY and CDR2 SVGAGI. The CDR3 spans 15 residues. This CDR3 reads CASSYRGPSSYEQYF. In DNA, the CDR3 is TGTGCCAGCAGTTACCGGGGACCAAGCTCCTACGAGCAGTACTTC.

The CDR3 DNA reads as TGTGCCAGCAGTTACTCGGAGGAGATACTTGGCTACACCTTC. This gives the protein CASSYSEEILGYTF. J is TRBJ1-2 and V is TRBV6-5; no clear D gene. The CDR3 length is 14 residues. Germline loops: CDR1 MNHEY, CDR2 SVGAGI. Trimming stripped 0 bases from V and 7 bases from J, with 12 bases between.